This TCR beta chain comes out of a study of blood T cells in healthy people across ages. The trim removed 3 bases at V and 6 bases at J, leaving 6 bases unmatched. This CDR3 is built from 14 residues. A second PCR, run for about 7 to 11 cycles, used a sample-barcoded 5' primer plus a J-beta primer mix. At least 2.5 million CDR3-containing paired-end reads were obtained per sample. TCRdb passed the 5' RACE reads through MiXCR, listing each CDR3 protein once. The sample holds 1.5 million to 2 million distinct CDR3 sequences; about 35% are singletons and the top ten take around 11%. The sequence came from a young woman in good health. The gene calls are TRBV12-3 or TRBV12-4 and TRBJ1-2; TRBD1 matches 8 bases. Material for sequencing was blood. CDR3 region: CASSFVGQGDGYTF. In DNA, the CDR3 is TGTGCCAGCAGTTTTGTTGGACAGGGCGATGGCTACACCTTC.